This T cell receptor beta chain was identified during a study of cytomegalovirus exposure and HLA in healthy donors. Study findings and constraints: Through in vitro validation, a few CMV-associated chains were shown to be specific for CMV antigens. The likely origin of a cluster of highly shared sequence variants was a sequencing artifact.

Use of 60 Vbeta and 13 Jbeta primers characterized the PCR. Method: immunoSEQ multiplex PCR; TCRdb's copy keeps in-frame clones and lacks some. The sample yields roughly 78,000 clones, under 70% seen once. Whereas donors were nominally healthy upon sampling, unrecorded immune exposures were probable. For this clone: Its antigen remains unidentified.

This sequence was found in a man in his thirties or forties in good health and CMV-seropositive. Sample: PBMCs.

For the CDR3, the DNA is TGTGCCTGGAGTCCCCGGGACAGGGGGCTAGGGGCCAACGTCCTGACTTTC. It encodes CAWSPRDRGLGANVLTF. This rearrangement joins TRBV30 to TRBJ2-6; 12 bases are a match to TRBD1. The V and J ends lost 2 bases and 4 bases, in that order; junction bases with no gene match: 6. The CDR3 has 17 amino acids. Germline V gene data show CDR1 as GTSNPN and CDR2 as SVGIG (reference sequence).